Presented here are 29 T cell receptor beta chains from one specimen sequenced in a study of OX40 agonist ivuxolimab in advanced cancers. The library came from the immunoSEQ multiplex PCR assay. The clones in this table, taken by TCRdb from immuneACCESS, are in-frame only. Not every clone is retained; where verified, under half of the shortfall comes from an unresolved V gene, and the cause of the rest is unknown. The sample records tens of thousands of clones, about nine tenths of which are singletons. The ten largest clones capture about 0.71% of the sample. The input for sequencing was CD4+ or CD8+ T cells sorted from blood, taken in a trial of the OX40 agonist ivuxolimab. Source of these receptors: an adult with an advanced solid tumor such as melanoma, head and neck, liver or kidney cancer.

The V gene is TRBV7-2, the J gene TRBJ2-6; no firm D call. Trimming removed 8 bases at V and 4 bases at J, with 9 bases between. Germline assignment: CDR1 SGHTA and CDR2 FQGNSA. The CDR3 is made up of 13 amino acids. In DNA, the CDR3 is TGTGCCAGCGCCACTCAGGGGGCCAACGTCCTGACTTTC. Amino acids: CASATQGANVLTF.

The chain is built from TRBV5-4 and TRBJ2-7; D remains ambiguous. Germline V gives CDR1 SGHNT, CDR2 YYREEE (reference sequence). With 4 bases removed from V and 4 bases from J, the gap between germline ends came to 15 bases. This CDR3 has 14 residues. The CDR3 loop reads CASSQALLGYEQYF. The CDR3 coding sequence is TGTGCCAGCAGCCAAGCATTGTTGGGATACGAGCAGTACTTC. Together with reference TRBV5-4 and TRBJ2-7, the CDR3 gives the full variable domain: ETGVTQSPTHLIKTRGQQVTLRCSSQSGHNTVSWYQQALGQGPQFIFQYYREEENGRGNFPPRFSGLQFPNYSSELNVNALELDDSALYLCASSQALLGYEQYFGPGTRLTVT.

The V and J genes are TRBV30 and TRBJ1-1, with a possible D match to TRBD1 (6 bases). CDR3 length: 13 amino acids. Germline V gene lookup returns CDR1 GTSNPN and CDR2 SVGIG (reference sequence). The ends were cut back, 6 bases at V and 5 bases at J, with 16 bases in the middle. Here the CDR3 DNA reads TGTGCCTGTGATAGAAGGGGGAGGACTGAAGCTTTCTTT. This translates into CACDRRGRTEAFF.

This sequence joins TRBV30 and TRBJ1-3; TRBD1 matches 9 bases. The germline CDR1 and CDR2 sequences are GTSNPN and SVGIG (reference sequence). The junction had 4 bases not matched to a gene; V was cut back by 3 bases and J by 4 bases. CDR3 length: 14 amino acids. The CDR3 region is CAWRQGASGNTIYF. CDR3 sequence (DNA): TGTGCCTGGAGACAGGGGGCGTCCGGAAACACCATATATTTT.

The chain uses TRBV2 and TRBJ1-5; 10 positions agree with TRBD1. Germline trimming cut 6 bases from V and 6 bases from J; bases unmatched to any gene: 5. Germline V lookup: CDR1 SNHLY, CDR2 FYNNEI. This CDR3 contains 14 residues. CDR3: CASRWTGGGQPQHF. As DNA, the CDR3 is TGTGCCAGCAGATGGACAGGGGGTGGTCAGCCCCAGCATTTT.

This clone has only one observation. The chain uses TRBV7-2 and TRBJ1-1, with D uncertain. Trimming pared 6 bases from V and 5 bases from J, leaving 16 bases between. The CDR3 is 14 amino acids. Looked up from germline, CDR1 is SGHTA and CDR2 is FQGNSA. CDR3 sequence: CASRVPGRETEAFF. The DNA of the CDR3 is TGTGCCAGCAGAGTGCCGGGGAGAGAGACTGAAGCTTTCTTT.

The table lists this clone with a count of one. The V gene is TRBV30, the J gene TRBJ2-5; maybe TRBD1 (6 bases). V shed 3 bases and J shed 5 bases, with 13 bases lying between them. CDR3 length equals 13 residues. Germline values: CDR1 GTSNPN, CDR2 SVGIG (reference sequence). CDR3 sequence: CAWRPRGQETQYF. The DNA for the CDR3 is TGTGCCTGGAGGCCCAGGGGCCAGGAGACCCAGTACTTC.

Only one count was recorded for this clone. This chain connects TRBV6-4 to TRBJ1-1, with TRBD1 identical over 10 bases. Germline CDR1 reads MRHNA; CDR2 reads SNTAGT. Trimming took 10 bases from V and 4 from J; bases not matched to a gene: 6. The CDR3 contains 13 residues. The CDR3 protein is CATRTGGSTEAFF. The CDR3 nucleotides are TGTGCCACCAGGACAGGGGGAAGCACTGAAGCTTTCTTT.

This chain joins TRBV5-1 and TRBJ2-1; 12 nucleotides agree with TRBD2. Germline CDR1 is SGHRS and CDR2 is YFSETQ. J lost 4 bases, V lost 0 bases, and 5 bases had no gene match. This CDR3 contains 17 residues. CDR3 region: CASSLGLAGGQYNEQFF. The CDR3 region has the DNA TGCGCCAGCAGCTTGGGTCTAGCGGGAGGGCAATACAATGAGCAGTTCTTC.

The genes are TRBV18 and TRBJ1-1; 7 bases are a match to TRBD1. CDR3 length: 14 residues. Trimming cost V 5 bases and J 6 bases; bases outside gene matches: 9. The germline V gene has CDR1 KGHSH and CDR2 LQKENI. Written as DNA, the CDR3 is TGTGCCAGCTCAGTAACGACAGGGTTGGCTGAAGCTTTCTTT. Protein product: CASSVTTGLAEAFF.

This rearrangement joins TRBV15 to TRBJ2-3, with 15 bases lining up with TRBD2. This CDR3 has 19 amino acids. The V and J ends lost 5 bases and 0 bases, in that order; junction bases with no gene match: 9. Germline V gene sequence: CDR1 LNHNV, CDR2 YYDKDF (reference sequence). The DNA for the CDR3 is TGTGCCACCAGCGCTCGGACTAGCGGGAGGGCCCTCAGCACAGATACGCAGTATTTT. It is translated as CATSARTSGRALSTDTQYF.

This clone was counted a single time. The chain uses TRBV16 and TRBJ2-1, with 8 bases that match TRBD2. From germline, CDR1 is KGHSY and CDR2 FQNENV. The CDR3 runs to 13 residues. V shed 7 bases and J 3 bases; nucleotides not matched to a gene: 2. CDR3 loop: CASTTSGYNEQFF. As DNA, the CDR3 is TGTGCCAGCACCACTAGCGGCTACAATGAGCAGTTCTTC.

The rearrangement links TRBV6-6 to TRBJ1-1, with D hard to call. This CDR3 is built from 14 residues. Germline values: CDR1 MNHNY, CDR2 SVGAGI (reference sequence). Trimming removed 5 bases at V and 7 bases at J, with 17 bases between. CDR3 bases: TGTGCCAGCAGTCTACGACAAGGGTCTAATGAAGCTTTCTTT. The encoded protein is CASSLRQGSNEAFF.

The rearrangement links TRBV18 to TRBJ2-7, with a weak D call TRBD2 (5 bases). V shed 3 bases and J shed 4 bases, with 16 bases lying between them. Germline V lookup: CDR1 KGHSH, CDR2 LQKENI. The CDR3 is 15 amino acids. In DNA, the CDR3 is TGTGCCAGCTCACCGCGGGCTACGGGGTTGTACGAGCAGTACTTC. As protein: CASSPRATGLYEQYF. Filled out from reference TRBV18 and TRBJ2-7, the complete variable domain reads NAGVMQNPRHLVRRRGQEARLRCSPMKGHSHVYWYRQLPEEGLKFMVYLQKENIIDESGMPKERFSAEFPKEGPSILRIQQVVRGDSAAYFCASSPRATGLYEQYFGPGTRLTVT.

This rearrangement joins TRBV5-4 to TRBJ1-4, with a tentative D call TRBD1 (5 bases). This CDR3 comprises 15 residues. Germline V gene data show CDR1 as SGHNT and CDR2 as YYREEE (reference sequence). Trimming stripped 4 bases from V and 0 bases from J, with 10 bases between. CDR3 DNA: TGTGCCAGCAGCCCCCAGGGTGCAACTAATGAAAAACTGTTTTTT. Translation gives CASSPQGATNEKLFF.

The CDR3 loop is CASIADRDGGGYTF. CDR3 in DNA: TGTGCCAGCATTGCGGACAGGGACGGGGGCGGCTACACCTTC. This chain uses TRBV6-5 with TRBJ1-2; 8 bases are a match to TRBD1. Trimming at V came to 7 bases and at J to 8 bases, leaving 12 bases not matched to a gene. The CDR3 is 14 amino acids. The germline V gene has CDR1 MNHEY and CDR2 SVGAGI.

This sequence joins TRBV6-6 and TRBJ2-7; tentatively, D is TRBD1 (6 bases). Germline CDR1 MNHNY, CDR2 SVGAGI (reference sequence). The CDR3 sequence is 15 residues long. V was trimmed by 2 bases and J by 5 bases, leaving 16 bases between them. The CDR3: CASSYEATGAHEQYF. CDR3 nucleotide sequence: TGTGCCAGCAGTTACGAGGCGACAGGCGCCCACGAGCAGTACTTC.

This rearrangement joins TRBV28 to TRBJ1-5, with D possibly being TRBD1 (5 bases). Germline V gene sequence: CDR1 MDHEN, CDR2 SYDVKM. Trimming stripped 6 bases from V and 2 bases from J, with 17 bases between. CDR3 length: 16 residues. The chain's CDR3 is CASRSTGGPGNQPQHF. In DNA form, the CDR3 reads TGTGCCAGCAGATCAACCGGGGGTCCGGGCAATCAGCCCCAGCATTTT.

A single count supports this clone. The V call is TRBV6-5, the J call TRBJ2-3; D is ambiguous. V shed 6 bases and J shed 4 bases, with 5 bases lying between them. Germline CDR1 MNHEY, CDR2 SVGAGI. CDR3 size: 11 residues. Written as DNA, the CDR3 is TGTGCCAGCAGCTCATCAGATACGCAGTATTTT. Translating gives CASSSSDTQYF.

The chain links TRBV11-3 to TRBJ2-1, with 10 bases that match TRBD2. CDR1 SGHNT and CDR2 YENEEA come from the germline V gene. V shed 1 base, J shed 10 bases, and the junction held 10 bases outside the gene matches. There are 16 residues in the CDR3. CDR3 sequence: CASSLGLGLAGDEQFF. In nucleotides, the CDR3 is TGTGCCAGCAGCTTAGGCCTGGGGCTAGCGGGAGACGAGCAGTTCTTC.

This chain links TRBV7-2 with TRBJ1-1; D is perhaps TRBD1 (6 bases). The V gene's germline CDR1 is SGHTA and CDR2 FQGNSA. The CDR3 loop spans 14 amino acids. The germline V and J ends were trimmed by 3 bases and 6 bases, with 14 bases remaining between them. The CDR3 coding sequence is TGTGCCAGCAGCTTGGGACACCAAGGGGCTGAAGCTTTCTTT. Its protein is CASSLGHQGAEAFF.

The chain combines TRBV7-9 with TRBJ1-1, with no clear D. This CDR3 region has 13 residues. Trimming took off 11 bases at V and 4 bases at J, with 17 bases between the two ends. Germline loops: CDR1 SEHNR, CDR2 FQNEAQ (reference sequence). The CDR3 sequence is CAPETVQATEAFF. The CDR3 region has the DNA TGTGCCCCCGAGACGGTCCAGGCCACTGAAGCTTTCTTT. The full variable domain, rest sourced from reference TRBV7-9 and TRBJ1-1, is DTGVSQNPRHKITKRGQNVTFRCDPISEHNRLYWYRQTLGQGPEFLTYFQNEAQLEKSRLLSDRFSAERPKGSFSTLEIQRTEQGDSAMYLCAPETVQATEAFFGQGTRLTVV.

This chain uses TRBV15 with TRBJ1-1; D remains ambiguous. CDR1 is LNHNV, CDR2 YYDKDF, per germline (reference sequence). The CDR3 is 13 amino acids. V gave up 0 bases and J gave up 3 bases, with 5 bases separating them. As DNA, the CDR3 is TGTGCCACCAGCAGAGAGACGGACACTGAAGCTTTCTTT. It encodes CATSRETDTEAFF. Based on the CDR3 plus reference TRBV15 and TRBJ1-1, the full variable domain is DAMVIQNPRYQVTQFGKPVTLSCSQTLNHNVMYWYQQKSSQAPKLLFHYYDKDFNNEADTPDNFQSRRPNTSFCFLDIRSPGLGDTAMYLCATSRETDTEAFFGQGTRLTVV.

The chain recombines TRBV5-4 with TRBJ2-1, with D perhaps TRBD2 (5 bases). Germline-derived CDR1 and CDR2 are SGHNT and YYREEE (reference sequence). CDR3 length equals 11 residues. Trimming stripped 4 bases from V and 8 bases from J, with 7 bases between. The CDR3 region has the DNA TGTGCCAGCAGCACGGACTATGAGCAGTTCTTC. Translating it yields CASSTDYEQFF.

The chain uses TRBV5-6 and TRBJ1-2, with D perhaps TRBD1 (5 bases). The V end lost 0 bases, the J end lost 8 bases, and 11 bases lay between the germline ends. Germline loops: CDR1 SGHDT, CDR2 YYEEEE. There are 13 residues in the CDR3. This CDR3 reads CASSLGRVEGYTF. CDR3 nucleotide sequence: TGTGCCAGCAGCTTGGGCAGGGTGGAGGGCTACACCTTC.

CDR3 amino acids: CAWSGGINSGNTIYF. CDR3 in DNA: TGTGCCTGGAGTGGAGGGATAAACTCTGGAAACACCATATATTTT. The chain combines TRBV30 with TRBJ1-3; D is unresolved. The germline gives CDR1 GTSNPN, CDR2 SVGIG (reference sequence). The CDR3 spans 15 residues. V lost 1 base and J lost 0, with 10 bases in between.

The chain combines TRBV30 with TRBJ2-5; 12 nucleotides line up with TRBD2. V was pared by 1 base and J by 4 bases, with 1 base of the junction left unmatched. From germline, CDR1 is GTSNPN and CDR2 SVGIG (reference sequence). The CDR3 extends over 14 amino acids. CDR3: CAWSAGLAGETQYF. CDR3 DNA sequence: TGTGCCTGGAGTGCGGGACTAGCGGGAGAGACCCAGTACTTC.

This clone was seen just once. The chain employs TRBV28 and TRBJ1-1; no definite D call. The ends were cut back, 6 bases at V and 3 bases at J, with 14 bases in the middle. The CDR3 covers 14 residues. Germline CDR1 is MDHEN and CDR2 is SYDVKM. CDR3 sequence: CASSQLAGHTEAFF. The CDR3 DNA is TGTGCCAGCAGCCAACTAGCCGGGCACACTGAAGCTTTCTTT. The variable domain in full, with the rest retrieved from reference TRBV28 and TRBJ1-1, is DVKVTQSSRYLVKRTGEKVFLECVQDMDHENMFWYRQDPGLGLRLIYFSYDVKMKEKGDIPEGYSVSREKKERFSLILESASTNQTSMYLCASSQLAGHTEAFFGQGTRLTVV.

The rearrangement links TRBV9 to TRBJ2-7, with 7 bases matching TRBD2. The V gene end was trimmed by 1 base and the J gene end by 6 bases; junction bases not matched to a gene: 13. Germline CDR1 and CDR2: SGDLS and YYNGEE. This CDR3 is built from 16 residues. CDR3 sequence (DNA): TGTGCCAGCAGCGTACCTCAGGTTGCGGGAGACGGCGAGCAGTACTTC. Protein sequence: CASSVPQVAGDGEQYF.